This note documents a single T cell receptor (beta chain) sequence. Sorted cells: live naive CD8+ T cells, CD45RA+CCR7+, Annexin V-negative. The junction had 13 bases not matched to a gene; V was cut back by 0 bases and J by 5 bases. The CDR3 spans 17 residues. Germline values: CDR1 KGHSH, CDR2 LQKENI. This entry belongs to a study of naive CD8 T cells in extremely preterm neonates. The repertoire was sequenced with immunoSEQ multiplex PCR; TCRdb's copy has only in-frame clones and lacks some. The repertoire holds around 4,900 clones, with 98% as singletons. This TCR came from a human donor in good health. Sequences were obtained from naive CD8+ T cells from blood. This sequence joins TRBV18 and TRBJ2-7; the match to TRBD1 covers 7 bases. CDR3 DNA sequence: TGTGCCAGCTCACCACCGGGGCCAGGGGACAGTATAAACGAGCAGTACTTC. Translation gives CASSPPGPGDSINEQYF. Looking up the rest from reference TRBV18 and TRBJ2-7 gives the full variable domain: NAGVMQNPRHLVRRRGQEARLRCSPMKGHSHVYWYRQLPEEGLKFMVYLQKENIIDESGMPKERFSAEFPKEGPSILRIQQVVRGDSAAYFCASSPPGPGDSINEQYFGPGTRLTVT.